The entry that follows covers one TCR beta chain sequence. The data were obtained in a study of blood T cell repertoires in COVID-19. Study details: The United States, Italy and Spain were the sources of the acute and convalescent COVID-19 samples. The cDNA or gDNA used as material had been derived from T cells, B-cell-depleted T cells, or PBMCs.

In the original analysis: Amplification of reference gene primers provided the estimated nucleated cell counts. Data came from immunoSEQ multiplex PCR; TCRdb stores just in-frame clones and leaves some out. The DNA gave D and trimming, while V, J and clone size come from that table. The data show over 100,000 clones, approximately 85% seen once. In germline, CDR1 is SGHAT, CDR2 FQNNGV. Deletions cut 0 bases from V and 7 bases from J, with 14 bases between. CDR3 length equals 15 residues. This clonotype originated in a man aged 35 to 55 with active or convalescent COVID-19. The sequenced sample consisted of peripheral blood. V is TRBV11-2 and J is TRBJ2-3, with D perhaps matching TRBD1 (5 bases). The CDR3 protein is CASSLDGALKNTQYF. The DNA for the CDR3 is TGTGCCAGCAGCTTAGATGGGGCCTTGAAGAATACGCAGTATTTT. The variable domain in full, completed from reference TRBV11-2 and TRBJ2-3, reads EAGVAQSPRYKIIEKRQSVAFWCNPISGHATLYWYQQILGQGPKLLIQFQNNGVVDDSQLPKDRFSAERLKGVDSTLKIQPAKLEDSAVYLCASSLDGALKNTQYFGPGTRLTVL.